The 2 T cell receptor beta chains below all came from one sample that was sequenced in a study of T cells after yellow fever vaccination. TCRdb itself ran the 5' RACE reads through MiXCR, one entry per CDR3 protein. The data show some 600,000 distinct CDR3 sequences, about 12% seen once. This specimen was PBMCs, taken on the day of the yellow fever booster vaccination. The receptors shown here come from a man aged 25-45 years who received the YFV17D yellow fever vaccine.

The chain has TRBV19 and TRBJ2-1, with 8 nucleotides matching TRBD2. CDR3 size: 15 residues. The germline V gene encodes CDR1 LNHDA and CDR2 SQIVND (reference sequence). V shed 3 bases, J shed 2 bases, and the junction held 3 bases outside the gene matches. The CDR3: CASSIGGAAYNEQFF. CDR3 in DNA: TGTGCCAGTAGTATCGGGGGGGCCGCCTACAATGAGCAGTTCTTC.

The rearrangement joins TRBV28 to TRBJ2-7; TRBD1 matches 8 bases. Germline values: CDR1 MDHEN, CDR2 SYDVKM. J lost 6 bases, V lost 5 bases, and 0 bases had no gene match. CDR3 length: 11 residues. CDR3 bases: TGTGCCAGCAGTACAGGGGGCGAGCAGTACTTC. It codes for CASSTGGEQYF.